These 11 T cell receptor beta chains were sequenced from one sample in a study of control samples from healthy donors and cancer patients. Sequencing was performed with immunoSEQ multiplex PCR; in TCRdb, only in-frame clones are kept and a portion is missing. The sample has fewer than 120,000 clones, over 75% seen once. Sample: PBMCs. The receptors originated from a woman aged 55-70 years with lung cancer.

The CDR3 spells CASSLPRVGRDTQYF. CDR3 DNA sequence: TGTGCCAGCAGCTTACCTCGGGTCGGGAGGGATACGCAGTATTTT. The V gene is TRBV11-3, the J gene TRBJ2-3, with TRBD2 identical over 7 bases. Germline CDR1 SGHNT, CDR2 YENEEA. V lost 2 bases and J lost 6; bases outside the gene matches: 8. The CDR3 sequence is 15 residues long.

V gene TRBV28 combines with J gene TRBJ1-1; D is unresolved. The ends were cut back, 4 bases at V and 3 bases at J, with 12 bases in the middle. This CDR3 spans 14 amino acids. CDR1 and CDR2 (germline): MDHEN, SYDVKM. The CDR3 coding sequence is TGTGCCAGCAGTTCCCACCTCGGATACACTGAAGCTTTCTTT. This translates into CASSSHLGYTEAFF.

The chain is built from TRBV4-2 and TRBJ2-3, with D possibly TRBD2 on 6 matching bases. V was pared by 0 bases and J by 0 bases, with 13 bases between. CDR3 size: 17 residues. Looked up from germline, CDR1 is LGHNA and CDR2 is YNFKEQ. The CDR3 region has the DNA TGTGCCAGCAGCCAAGATGGACTATCGACTAGCACAGATACGCAGTATTTT. Its translation is CASSQDGLSTSTDTQYF.

The gene calls are TRBV5-4 and TRBJ2-3; D is unclear. In germline, CDR1 is SGHNT, CDR2 YYREEE (reference sequence). Deletions cut 0 bases from V and 5 bases from J, with 7 bases between. The CDR3 has 13 amino acids. Written as DNA, the CDR3 is TGTGCCAGCAGCTTGGGGCCCGAAGATACGCAGTATTTT. This codes for CASSLGPEDTQYF. Full variable domain (outside the CDR3, taken from reference TRBV5-4 and TRBJ2-3): ETGVTQSPTHLIKTRGQQVTLRCSSQSGHNTVSWYQQALGQGPQFIFQYYREEENGRGNFPPRFSGLQFPNYSSELNVNALELDDSALYLCASSLGPEDTQYFGPGTRLTVL.

V and J are TRBV27 and TRBJ2-7, with 8 nucleotides matching TRBD2. Germline V gene sequence: CDR1 MNHEY, CDR2 SMNVEV (reference sequence). With V trimmed by 6 bases and J by 3 bases, 10 bases remained unmatched. This CDR3 contains 15 residues. The CDR3 sequence is CASRPGGTANYEQYF. As DNA, the CDR3 is TGTGCCAGCAGACCGGGGGGGACGGCCAACTACGAGCAGTACTTC.

This chain joins TRBV5-1 and TRBJ1-4; 7 positions match TRBD1. The germline gives CDR1 SGHRS, CDR2 YFSETQ. This CDR3 comprises 16 residues. Trimming removed 5 bases from V and 3 bases from J; junction bases left unmatched: 10. The CDR3 here is CASSSRQGGANEKLFF. The CDR3, as DNA: TGCGCCAGCAGTTCTCGACAGGGCGGTGCTAATGAAAAACTGTTTTTT.

The chain employs TRBV7-6 and TRBJ2-3; 7 bases map to TRBD2. The CDR3 is 15 amino acids. The germline CDR1 and CDR2 sequences are SGHVS and FNYEAQ. J was trimmed by 1 base and V by 4 bases; bases with no gene match: 5. CDR3 region: CASSSWAGGTDTQYF. CDR3 DNA: TGTGCCAGCAGCTCCTGGGCGGGGGGCACAGATACGCAGTATTTT.

The chain uses TRBV6-5 and TRBJ1-2, with 8 bases matching TRBD1. Germline V gene sequence: CDR1 MNHEY, CDR2 SVGAGI. This CDR3 is 15 amino acids long. V lost 4 bases and J lost 2; bases outside the gene matches: 6. The CDR3, as DNA: TGTGCCAGCAGTTCAGGACAGGGACGCAACTATGGCTACACCTTC. This translates into CASSSGQGRNYGYTF.

The J gene is TRBJ2-1, the V gene TRBV30, with D unclear. CDR1 and CDR2 (germline): GTSNPN, SVGIG (reference sequence). The CDR3 runs 16 residues. V lost 0 bases to trimming and J lost 3 bases, with 15 bases between them. In DNA form, the CDR3 reads TGTGCCTGGAGTGTACTCGACCAGCAGAACTACAATGAGCAGTTCTTC. Translated: CAWSVLDQQNYNEQFF.

This chain joins TRBV6-5 and TRBJ2-2, with a tentative D call TRBD2 (5 bases). The germline V and J ends were trimmed by 8 bases and 0 bases, with 13 bases remaining between them. Germline V gene sequence: CDR1 MNHEY, CDR2 SVGAGI. CDR3 length equals 15 residues. CDR3 amino acids: CASRVGDSNTGELFF. DNA of the CDR3: TGTGCCAGCCGGGTCGGGGATTCGAACACCGGGGAGCTGTTTTTT.

This clone showed up just a few times. This chain joins TRBV19 and TRBJ2-7; 7 bases agree with TRBD1. The CDR3 is 15 residues long. Germline CDR1 and CDR2: LNHDA and SQIVND (reference sequence). The trim removed 5 bases at V and 4 bases at J, leaving 11 bases unmatched. In DNA form, the CDR3 reads TGTGCCAGTAGTGCGAGGGACAGCCTAACTTACGAGCAGTACTTC. Protein: CASSARDSLTYEQYF.